Below are 14 T cell receptor beta chains sequenced from a single sample in a study of blood T cell repertoires in COVID-19. Assay: immunoSEQ multiplex PCR; the TCRdb copy retains only in-frame clones and omits some. The repertoire has 100,000 or so clones, around 87% of them found once; the top ten carry 15% to 20%. Sequenced input: peripheral blood. These TCRs come from a human donor in a cohort sampled during active COVID-19.

V and J are TRBV19 and TRBJ1-4; 7 bases line up with TRBD1. J lost 2 bases, V lost 7 bases, and 7 bases had no gene match. This CDR3 comprises 15 residues. In germline, CDR1 is LNHDA, CDR2 SQIVND (reference sequence). Written as DNA, the CDR3 is TGTGCCAGTAAAAGGAGACAGGGTACTAATGAAAAACTGTTTTTT. Translation: CASKRRQGTNEKLFF.

The CDR3 loop is CASSVALAGPVGTQYF. CDR3 sequence (DNA): TGTGCCAGCAGCGTAGCTCTAGCGGGACCCGTGGGTACGCAGTATTTT. The rearrangement links TRBV9 to TRBJ2-3; 9 bases are shared with TRBD2. CDR3 length: 16 amino acids. Trimming cost V 0 bases and J 8 bases; bases outside gene matches: 10. Germline V gene lookup returns CDR1 SGDLS and CDR2 YYNGEE.

The chain recombines TRBV4-2 with TRBJ1-4; TRBD1 agrees at 11 bases. The CDR3 runs 13 residues. Germline V gene lookup returns CDR1 LGHNA and CDR2 YNFKEQ. After removal of 8 bases from V and 11 bases from J, the junction contained 7 bases not matched to a gene. For the CDR3, the DNA is TGTGCCAGCGGCATGGACAGGGGGCAGAAACTGTTTTTT. It codes for CASGMDRGQKLFF.

The gene calls are TRBV5-5 and TRBJ2-5; D is uncertain. This CDR3 comprises 13 residues. Trimming removed 1 base at V and 0 bases at J, with 4 bases between. Germline CDR1 and CDR2: SGHKS and YYEKEE (reference sequence). CDR3 nucleotides: TGTGCCAGCAGCTTGCCTAACCAAGAGACCCAGTACTTC. Its translation is CASSLPNQETQYF. The complete variable domain, with remaining parts taken from reference TRBV5-5 and TRBJ2-5, reads DAGVTQSPTHLIKTRGQQVTLRCSPISGHKSVSWYQQVLGQGPQFIFQYYEKEERGRGNFPDRFSARQFPNYSSELNVNALLLGDSALYLCASSLPNQETQYFGPGTRLLVL.

The genes are TRBV15 and TRBJ2-7, with TRBD1 as a possible D gene (5 bases). Germline CDR1 LNHNV, CDR2 YYDKDF (reference sequence). This CDR3 has 14 residues. Between the trimmed V and J ends, which lost 0 bases and 1 base, there was a span of 7 bases. The CDR3 bases are TGTGCCACCAGCAGAGAATCAGGGTCCTACGAGCAGTACTTC. This encodes CATSRESGSYEQYF.

This clone was picked up many times. The rearrangement links TRBV7-6 to TRBJ2-1; a weak D match, TRBD2 (6 bases). Trimming removed 6 bases at V and 5 bases at J, with 17 bases between. The CDR3 consists of 15 residues. In germline, CDR1 is SGHVS, CDR2 FNYEAQ. For the CDR3, the DNA is TGTGCCAGCAGTCCCCACAGGCCGGGAGACAATGAGCAGTTCTTC. This codes for CASSPHRPGDNEQFF.

A note on this clone: This same CDR3 is encoded by further DNA sequences in the sample. The chain combines TRBV27 with TRBJ2-7, with 10 bases lining up with TRBD2. The CDR3 consists of 13 residues. Germline lookup yields CDR1 MNHEY and CDR2 SMNVEV (reference sequence). The V gene end was trimmed by 5 bases and the J gene end by 9 bases; junction bases not matched to a gene: 7. CDR3 DNA sequence: TGTGCCAGCAGTCCTAGCGGGAGTTCAAGGCAGTACTTC. Translation gives CASSPSGSSRQYF.

This clone came up many times. The J gene is TRBJ1-5, the V gene TRBV5-1, with a possible D match to TRBD1 (5 bases). Germline CDR1 SGHRS, CDR2 YFSETQ. The V end was cut by 0 bases, the J end by 4 bases, with 8 bases between. The CDR3 is made up of 14 amino acids. For the CDR3, the DNA is TGCGCCAGCAGCTTGGAGGCAGGGAATCAGCCCCAGCATTTT. This sequence encodes CASSLEAGNQPQHF.

The V gene is TRBV7-2, the J gene TRBJ1-2, with D unclear. The CDR3 is 14 amino acids. Germline CDR1 is SGHTA and CDR2 is FQGNSA. V shed 1 base and J shed 2 bases, with 8 bases lying between them. As DNA, the CDR3 is TGTGCCAGCAGCTTAGGACGGAGGAACTATGGCTACACCTTC. Amino acids: CASSLGRRNYGYTF.

CDR3 sequence reads: CASSESREAPNTEAFF. The CDR3 DNA is TGTGCCAGCAGTGAAAGTAGGGAGGCCCCAAACACTGAAGCTTTCTTT. The V gene is TRBV2, the J gene TRBJ1-1; D is unclear. CDR1 SNHLY and CDR2 FYNNEI come from the germline V gene. This CDR3 is 16 amino acids long. V was clipped by 2 bases and J by 2 bases, with 15 bases between them.

The chain recombines TRBV7-9 with TRBJ2-7; 9 bases are a match to TRBD1. The CDR3 spans 15 residues. Germline V CDR1 and CDR2: SEHNR, FQNEAQ (reference sequence). V dropped 5 bases and J dropped 1; count of bases not matched to a gene: 6. CDR3 in amino acids: CASSAGTGRSYEQYF. The CDR3 nucleotides are TGTGCCAGCAGCGCCGGGACAGGGAGATCCTACGAGCAGTACTTC.

This rearrangement joins TRBV6-2 or TRBV6-3 to TRBJ1-1, with D tentatively TRBD1 (5 bases). The CDR3 loop spans 12 amino acids. Germline V lookup: CDR1 MNHEY, CDR2 SVGEGT. V was pared by 2 bases and J by 7 bases, with 8 bases between. The CDR3 nucleotides read TGTGCCAGCAGTTACGGCCAGGGTGAAGCTTTCTTT. This translates into CASSYGQGEAFF.

The rearrangement uses TRBV28 and TRBJ2-4; TRBD2 might be the D (6 bases). Trimming removed 5 bases at V and 2 bases at J, with 19 bases between. The germline CDR1 and CDR2 sequences are MDHEN and SYDVKM. The CDR3 length is 17 residues. CDR3 coding DNA: TGTGCCAGCAGTCTCCTACTAGCCACACGTACCAAAAACATTCAGTACTTC. Translation: CASSLLLATRTKNIQYF.

This CDR3 reads CASSSRRVHEQFF. DNA for the CDR3: TGTGCCAGCAGCTCACGCAGGGTACATGAGCAGTTCTTC. The chain links TRBV5-6 to TRBJ2-1; TRBD1 might be the D (5 bases). This CDR3 contains 13 residues. Trimming removed 3 bases at V and 8 bases at J, with 12 bases between. Germline CDR1 and CDR2: SGHDT and YYEEEE.